This T cell receptor beta chain was recorded in a study of early T cells in non-severe SARS-CoV-2 infection. TCRdb fed the 5' RACE reads into MiXCR, producing one record per CDR3 protein. The sample shows fewer than 120,000 distinct CDR3 sequences, roughly 13% of them seen only once. The CDR3 spans 19 residues. Per the germline V gene, CDR1 is MGHRA and CDR2 is YSYEKL. After removal of 2 bases from V and 0 bases from J, the junction contained 12 bases not matched to a gene. The sequencing used whole blood, collected at baseline. The J gene is TRBJ2-4, the V gene TRBV4-1; 8 nucleotides line up with TRBD1. This sequence originates from an adult who was a healthcare worker with PCR-confirmed SARS-CoV-2 infection or an uninfected control (not recorded which). Here the CDR3 reads CASSQSTPGTGLAKNIQYF. CDR3 DNA sequence: TGCGCCAGCAGCCAATCGACACCAGGGACAGGCTTAGCCAAAAACATTCAGTACTTC.